This T cell receptor (beta chain) was recovered during a study of human T cells and chemical hapten exposure. Time point of the sample: healthy volunteer bleed at 6 weeks. Blood, whole and unfractionated, served as the source for total RNA extraction. Individual cDNA molecules in this library carried unique molecular identifiers. A single record per CDR3 protein comes from TCRdb applying MiXCR to the RACE reads. Among about 70,000 distinct CDR3 sequences listed, about 6.5% were seen once. The source material was whole blood. This clonotype was obtained from a female donor in good health. Some clones in this sample may be carry-over from other donors' samples.

The CDR3 coding sequence is TGCGCCAGCAGCCAACCCTGGGGACAGGGGTTTGAAAAACTGTTTTTT. This gives the protein CASSQPWGQGFEKLFF. The V gene is TRBV4-1, the J gene TRBJ1-4, with 10 bases aligning to TRBD1. This CDR3 contains 16 residues. Trimming removed 2 bases from V and 7 bases from J; junction bases left unmatched: 7. The germline V gene encodes CDR1 MGHRA and CDR2 YSYEKL.